Presented here are 15 T cell receptor beta chains from one specimen sequenced in a study of T cells in Graves' hyperthyroidism and ophthalmopathy. Amplified TCR beta CDR3 regions derived from RNA transcripts. HTBI primers were used for first-round RT-PCR of the TCR CDR3. From the multiplex PCR reads, TCRdb called clonotypes with MiXCR, one entry per CDR3 protein. The table lists about half a million distinct CDR3 sequences, about 20% of them singletons. Specimen: blood. These receptors all stem from a man aged 18-30 years with Graves' hyperthyroidism.

The chain employs TRBV7-2 and TRBJ2-5; D not resolved. The length of the CDR3 is 14 residues. Germline V lookup: CDR1 SGHTA, CDR2 FQGNSA. The ends were cut back, 1 base at V and 10 bases at J, with 16 bases in the middle. In DNA, the CDR3 is TGTGCCAGCAGCTTAGAATTTCCCCGATCGGTCCAGTACTTC. It codes for CASSLEFPRSVQYF.

Comment on this clonotype: Given a much more abundant clone one base away, this may be a read error. V gene TRBV30 combines with J gene TRBJ1-1; D unclear. Trimming shortened V by 1 base and J by 1 base, and 13 bases separated the two germline ends. Germline V gene lookup returns CDR1 GTSNPN and CDR2 SVGIG (reference sequence). The CDR3 runs to 15 residues. CDR3 nucleotides: TGTGCCTGGAGTGACGGCCCCTTCACGAACACTGAAGCTTTCTTT. This gives the protein CAWSDGPFTNTEAFF.

This clonotype was found many times. The chain combines TRBV19 with TRBJ1-5; D not certain. V was clipped by 6 bases and J by 0 bases, with 6 bases between them. Looked up from germline, CDR1 is LNHDA and CDR2 is SQIVND (reference sequence). The CDR3 is made up of 13 amino acids. In DNA, the CDR3 is TGTGCCAGTAGGTCGGGTAGCAATCAGCCCCAGCATTTT. Translating it yields CASRSGSNQPQHF. Using reference TRBV19 and TRBJ1-5 for the parts outside the CDR3, the full variable domain is DGGITQSPKYLFRKEGQNVTLSCEQNLNHDAMYWYRQDPGQGLRLIYYSQIVNDFQKGDIAEGYSVSREKKESFPLTVTSAQKNPTAFYLCASRSGSNQPQHFGDGTRLSIL.

The V and J genes are TRBV28 and TRBJ1-1, with D possibly being TRBD1 (6 bases). CDR1 and CDR2 (germline): MDHEN, SYDVKM. V lost 8 bases and J 4 bases, leaving 11 bases between the germline ends. This CDR3 contains 12 residues. For the CDR3, the DNA is TGTGCCAGCGGATCAGGGGCCACTGAAGCTTTCTTT. This codes for CASGSGATEAFF. The whole variable domain, remainder taken from reference TRBV28 and TRBJ1-1, is DVKVTQSSRYLVKRTGEKVFLECVQDMDHENMFWYRQDPGLGLRLIYFSYDVKMKEKGDIPEGYSVSREKKERFSLILESASTNQTSMYLCASGSGATEAFFGQGTRLTVV.

This clonotype was picked up one time. The chain has TRBV6-2 or TRBV6-3 and TRBJ1-3, with D unresolved. V lost 8 bases and J 7 bases, leaving 15 bases between the germline ends. CDR1 and CDR2 (germline): MNHEY, SVGEGT. This CDR3 region has 13 residues. This chain's CDR3 is CASGIGGGNTIYF. The CDR3, as DNA: TGTGCCAGCGGAATTGGAGGTGGGAACACCATATATTTT.

This clonotype was counted ten times or more. The V gene is TRBV12-3 or TRBV12-4, the J gene TRBJ1-2; D is possibly TRBD1 (6 bases). The CDR3 has 12 residues. V was cut by 8 bases and J by 2 bases, with 9 bases left in between. DNA for the CDR3: TGTGCCAGCCTCGGACAGAACTATGGCTACACCTTC. Its translation is CASLGQNYGYTF.

V and J are TRBV12-3 or TRBV12-4 and TRBJ2-7; 8 positions agree with TRBD2. The ends lost 3 bases at V and 2 bases at J; junction bases unmatched: 3. The CDR3 loop spans 14 amino acids. The CDR3 coding sequence is TGTGCCAGCAGTTTTGTTAGCGGGGCCTACGAGCAGTACTTC. Its translation: CASSFVSGAYEQYF.

The V gene is TRBV12-3 or TRBV12-4, the J gene TRBJ1-5; D is perhaps TRBD1 (5 bases). Between the trimmed V and J ends, which lost 1 base and 9 bases, there was a span of 13 bases. The CDR3 has 14 amino acids. The CDR3 DNA is TGTGCCAGCAGTTTAGGACCCCGGGGGTCGCCCCAGCATTTT. It translates to CASSLGPRGSPQHF.

This clonotype was counted at least ten times. The gene calls are TRBV7-8 and TRBJ2-7; tentatively, D is TRBD1 or TRBD2 (6 bases each). V shed 1 base and J shed 7 bases, with 26 bases lying between them. CDR3 length equals 18 residues. Germline lookup yields CDR1 SGHVS and CDR2 FQNEAQ. For the CDR3, the DNA is TGTGCCAGCAGCTTAGTTGGGGCAGGGGACTTGAGAGGGAAAGAGCAGTACTTC. It encodes CASSLVGAGDLRGKEQYF.

The chain links TRBV6-2 or TRBV6-3 to TRBJ1-5; a possible D gene is TRBD1 (5 bases). The germline V gene encodes CDR1 MNHEY and CDR2 SVGEGT. Trimming took 7 bases from V and 2 from J, leaving 15 bases between them. The CDR3 consists of 15 residues. CDR3 region: CASNRGEVRNQPQHF. CDR3 sequence (DNA): TGTGCCAGCAATAGGGGTGAGGTTCGCAATCAGCCCCAGCATTTT.

The V gene is TRBV5-1, the J gene TRBJ1-2, with TRBD1 as a possible D gene (5 bases). Germline V gene sequence: CDR1 SGHRS, CDR2 YFSETQ. The CDR3 extends over 15 amino acids. Trimming took off 4 bases at V and 2 bases at J, with 15 bases between the two ends. The CDR3 is CASSARQRKNYGYTF. The CDR3 DNA sequence: TGCGCCAGCAGCGCCAGACAGAGAAAGAACTATGGCTACACCTTC.

Many counts were recorded for this clonotype. The chain joins TRBV10-3 to TRBJ1-1; D remains ambiguous. The CDR3 length is 12 residues. Germline CDR1 is ENHRY and CDR2 is SYGVKD. Trimming removed 3 bases from V and 6 bases from J, with 8 bases in between. CDR3 DNA sequence: TGTGCCATCAGTGACCGAGACTCTGAAGCTTTCTTT. It specifies CAISDRDSEAFF.

This clonotype has ten or more counts. V gene TRBV29-1 combines with J gene TRBJ1-2; perhaps TRBD1 as D (5 bases). The CDR3 has 13 residues. The germline V gene has CDR1 SQVTM and CDR2 ANQGSEA. V lost 7 bases and J 2 bases, leaving 14 bases between the germline ends. CDR3 in DNA: TGCAGCGCAACCACGGAGGGGAACTATGGCTACACCTTC. Translation gives CSATTEGNYGYTF.

This clonotype was recorded many times. V usage is TRBV6-4 and J usage is TRBJ1-5, with D possibly TRBD1 on 6 matching bases. With 9 bases removed from V and 6 bases from J, the gap between germline ends came to 12 bases. Germline CDR1 is MRHNA and CDR2 is SNTAGT. The CDR3 loop spans 12 amino acids. CDR3 loop: CASMQGIQPQHF. The CDR3 bases are TGTGCCAGTATGCAGGGGATTCAGCCCCAGCATTTT.

This clonotype was seen only a few times. This chain joins TRBV12-3 or TRBV12-4 and TRBJ1-4; TRBD1 agrees at 7 bases. The trim removed 5 bases at V and 7 bases at J, leaving 7 bases unmatched. This CDR3 comprises 14 residues. The CDR3 DNA is TGTGCCAGCAGTATTGACGGGACAGCTGAAAAACTGTTTTTT. It translates to CASSIDGTAEKLFF.